This T cell receptor beta chain was retrieved from a study of cytomegalovirus exposure and HLA in healthy donors. Only one count was recorded for this clone. The ends were cut back, 2 bases at V and 0 bases at J, with 11 bases in the middle. This CDR3 contains 15 residues. The germline CDR1 and CDR2 sequences are SGHRS and YFSETQ. 13 Jbeta primers and 60 Vbeta primers were used for the PCR. The assay was immunoSEQ multiplex PCR, and TCRdb's table has in-frame clones only and misses some. The table records 85,000 to 120,000 clones, roughly 85% of them present only once. V is TRBV5-1 and J is TRBJ1-2; D is perhaps TRBD1 (6 bases). The TCR comes from a man in his forties in good health and CMV-seronegative. Sequenced: PBMCs. CDR3 DNA: TGCGCCAGCAGCTTTAGGGGGGGCTCTAACTATGGCTACACCTTC. It translates to CASSFRGGSNYGYTF.